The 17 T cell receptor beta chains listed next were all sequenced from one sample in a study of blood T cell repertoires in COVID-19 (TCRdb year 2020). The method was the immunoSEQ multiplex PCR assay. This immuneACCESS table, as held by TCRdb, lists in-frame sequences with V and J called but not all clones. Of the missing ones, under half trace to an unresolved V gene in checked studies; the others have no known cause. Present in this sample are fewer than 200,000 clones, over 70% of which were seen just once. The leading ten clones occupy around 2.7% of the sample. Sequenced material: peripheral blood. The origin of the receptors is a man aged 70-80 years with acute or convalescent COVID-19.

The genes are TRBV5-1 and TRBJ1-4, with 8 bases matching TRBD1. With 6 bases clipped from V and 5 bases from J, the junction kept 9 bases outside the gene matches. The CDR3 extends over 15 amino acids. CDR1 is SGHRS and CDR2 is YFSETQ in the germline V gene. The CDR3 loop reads CASTRAGGSNEKLFF. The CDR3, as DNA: TGCGCCAGCACCCGTGCAGGGGGCTCAAATGAAAAACTGTTTTTT.

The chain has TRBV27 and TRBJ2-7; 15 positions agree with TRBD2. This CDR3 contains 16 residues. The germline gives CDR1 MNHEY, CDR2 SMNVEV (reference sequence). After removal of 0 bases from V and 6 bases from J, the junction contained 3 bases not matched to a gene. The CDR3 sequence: CASSLSPGLAGGEQYF. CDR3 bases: TGTGCCAGCAGTTTATCCCCGGGACTAGCGGGAGGCGAGCAGTACTTC.

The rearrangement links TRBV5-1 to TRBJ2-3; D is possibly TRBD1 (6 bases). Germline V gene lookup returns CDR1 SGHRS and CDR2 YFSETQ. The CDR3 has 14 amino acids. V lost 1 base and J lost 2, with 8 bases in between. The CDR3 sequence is CASSLWDITDTQYF. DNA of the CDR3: TGCGCCAGCAGCTTGTGGGACATCACAGATACGCAGTATTTT.

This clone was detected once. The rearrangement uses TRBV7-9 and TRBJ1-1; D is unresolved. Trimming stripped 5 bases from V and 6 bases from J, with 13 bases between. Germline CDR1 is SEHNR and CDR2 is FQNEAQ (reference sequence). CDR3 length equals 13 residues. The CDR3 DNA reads TGTGCCAGCAGCCCAGCGGGTGGTTCTGAAGCTTTCTTT. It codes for CASSPAGGSEAFF.

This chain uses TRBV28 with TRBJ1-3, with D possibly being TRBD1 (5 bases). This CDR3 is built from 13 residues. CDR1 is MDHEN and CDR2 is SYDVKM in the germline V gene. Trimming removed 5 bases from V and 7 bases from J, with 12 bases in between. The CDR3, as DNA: TGTGCCAGCAGTCCGGACACCCGGAACACCATATATTTT. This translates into CASSPDTRNTIYF.

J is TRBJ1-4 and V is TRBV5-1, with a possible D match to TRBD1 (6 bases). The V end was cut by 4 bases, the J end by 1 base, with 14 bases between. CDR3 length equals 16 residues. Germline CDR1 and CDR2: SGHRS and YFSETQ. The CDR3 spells CASSPGSTGTNEKLFF. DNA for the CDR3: TGCGCCAGCAGCCCCGGCTCGACAGGAACTAATGAAAAACTGTTTTTT.

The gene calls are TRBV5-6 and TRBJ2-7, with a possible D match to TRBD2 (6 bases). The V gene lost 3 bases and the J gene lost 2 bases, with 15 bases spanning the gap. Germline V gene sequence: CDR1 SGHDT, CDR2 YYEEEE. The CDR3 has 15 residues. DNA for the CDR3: TGTGCCAGCAGCTGGGGGGTAGTGCCGACCTACGAGCAGTACTTC. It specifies CASSWGVVPTYEQYF.

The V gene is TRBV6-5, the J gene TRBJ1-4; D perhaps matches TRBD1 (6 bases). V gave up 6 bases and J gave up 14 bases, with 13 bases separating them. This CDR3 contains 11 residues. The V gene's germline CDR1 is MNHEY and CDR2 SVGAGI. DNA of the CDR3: TGTGCCAGCAGACTAAGGGGGAAGCTGTTTTTT. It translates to CASRLRGKLFF.

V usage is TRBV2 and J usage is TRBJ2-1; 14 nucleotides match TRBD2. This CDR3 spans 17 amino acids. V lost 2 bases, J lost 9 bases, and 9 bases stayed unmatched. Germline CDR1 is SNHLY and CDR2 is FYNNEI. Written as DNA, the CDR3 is TGTGCCAGCAGTGAACGCCGACTAGCGGGAGGGCTTAGTGAGCAGTTCTTC. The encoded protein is CASSERRLAGGLSEQFF.

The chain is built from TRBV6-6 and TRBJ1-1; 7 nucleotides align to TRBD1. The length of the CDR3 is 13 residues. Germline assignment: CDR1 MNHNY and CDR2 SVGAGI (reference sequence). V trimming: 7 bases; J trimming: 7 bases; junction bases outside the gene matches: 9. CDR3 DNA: TGTGCCAGCAAAGACAGGGTCCTTAATGAAGCTTTCTTT. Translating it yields CASKDRVLNEAFF.

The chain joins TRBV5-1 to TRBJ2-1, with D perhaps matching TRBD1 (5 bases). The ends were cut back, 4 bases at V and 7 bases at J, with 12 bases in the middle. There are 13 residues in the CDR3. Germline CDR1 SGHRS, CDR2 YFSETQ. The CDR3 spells CASSTDRSNEQFF. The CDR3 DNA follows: TGCGCCAGCAGCACCGACAGAAGTAATGAGCAGTTCTTC.

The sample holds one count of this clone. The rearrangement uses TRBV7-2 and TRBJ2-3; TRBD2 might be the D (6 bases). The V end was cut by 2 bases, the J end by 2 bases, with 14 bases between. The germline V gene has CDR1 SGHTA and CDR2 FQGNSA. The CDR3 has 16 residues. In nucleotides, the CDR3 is TGTGCCAGCAGCTTATCATCGGGAGTGCCCACAGATACGCAGTATTTT. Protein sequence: CASSLSSGVPTDTQYF.

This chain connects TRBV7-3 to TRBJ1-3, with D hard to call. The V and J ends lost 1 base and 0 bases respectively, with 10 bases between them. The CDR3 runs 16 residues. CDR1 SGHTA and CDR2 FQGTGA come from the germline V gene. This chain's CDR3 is CASSLNPVASGNTIYF. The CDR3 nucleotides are TGTGCCAGCAGCTTAAACCCGGTTGCCTCTGGAAACACCATATATTTT.

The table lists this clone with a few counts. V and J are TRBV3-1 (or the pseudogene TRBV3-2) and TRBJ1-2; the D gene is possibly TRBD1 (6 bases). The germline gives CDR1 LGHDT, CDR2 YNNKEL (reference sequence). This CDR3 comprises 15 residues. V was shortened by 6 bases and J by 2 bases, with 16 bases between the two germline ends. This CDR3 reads CASRQRATGNYGYTF. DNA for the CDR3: TGTGCCAGCAGGCAAAGGGCAACAGGGAACTATGGCTACACCTTC.

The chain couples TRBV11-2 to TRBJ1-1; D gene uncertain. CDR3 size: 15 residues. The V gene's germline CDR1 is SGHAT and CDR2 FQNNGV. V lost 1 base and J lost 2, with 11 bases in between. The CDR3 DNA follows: TGTGCCAGCAGCTTAGGTGTACTTGCTAACACTGAAGCTTTCTTT. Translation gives CASSLGVLANTEAFF.

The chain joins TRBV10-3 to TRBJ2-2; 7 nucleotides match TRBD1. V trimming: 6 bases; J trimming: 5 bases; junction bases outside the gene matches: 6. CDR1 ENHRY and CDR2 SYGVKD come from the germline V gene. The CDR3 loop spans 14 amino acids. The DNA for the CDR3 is TGTGCCATCAGGAGGGACAGTGAAACCGGGGAGCTGTTTTTT. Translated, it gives CAIRRDSETGELFF.

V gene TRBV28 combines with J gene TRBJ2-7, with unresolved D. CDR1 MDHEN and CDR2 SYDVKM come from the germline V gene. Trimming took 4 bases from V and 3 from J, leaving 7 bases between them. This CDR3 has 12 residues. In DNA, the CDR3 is TGTGCCAGCAGTTCCGACAACTACGAGCAGTACTTC. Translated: CASSSDNYEQYF.